The next 4 T cell receptor beta chains were all read from a single sample in a study of blood T cell repertoires in COVID-19 (dated by TCRdb to 2020 to 2022). Libraries came from the immunoSEQ multiplex PCR assay. The source is immuneACCESS, and TCRdb retained only in-frame sequences with V and J called. Part of the clones is not carried over; for the studies checked, unresolved V genes explain less than half of this, and the remainder is unexplained. This sample has under 150,000 clones in its table, and approximately 84% of those were observed once. The ten largest clonotypes hold approximately 17% of the sample. Source material: peripheral blood. These receptors were obtained from a woman older than 75 with acute or convalescent COVID-19.

The rearrangement uses TRBV6-2 or TRBV6-3 and TRBJ2-7, with a possible D match to TRBD2 (6 bases). V was cut by 2 bases and J by 5 bases, with 13 bases left in between. The germline CDR1 and CDR2 sequences are MNHEY and SVGEGT. The CDR3 is 14 residues long. The CDR3 spells CASSYLARRDEQYF. Written as DNA, the CDR3 is TGTGCCAGCAGTTACCTAGCTAGGAGGGACGAGCAGTACTTC.

This chain links TRBV9 with TRBJ2-3; 7 nucleotides agree with TRBD2. Germline values: CDR1 SGDLS, CDR2 YYNGEE. With 3 bases clipped from V and 6 bases from J, the junction kept 7 bases outside the gene matches. The CDR3 is 14 residues long. The CDR3 loop reads CASSARAGTDTQYF. In DNA form, the CDR3 reads TGTGCCAGCAGCGCTAGAGCGGGGACGGATACGCAGTATTTT.

The V and J genes are TRBV12-3 or TRBV12-4 and TRBJ1-2; D remains ambiguous. This CDR3 comprises 13 residues. V lost 3 bases, J lost 4 bases, and 9 bases lay in between. CDR3 amino acids: CASSFGEAYGYTF. The CDR3 DNA reads TGTGCCAGCAGTTTTGGGGAGGCCTATGGCTACACCTTC.

Of note for this clone: One junction end disagrees with the germline gene, perhaps due to a read error. V usage is TRBV5-1 and J usage is TRBJ2-5, with TRBD2 identical over 9 bases. CDR1 and CDR2 (germline): SGHRS, YFSETQ. CDR3 size: 15 residues. In nucleotides, the CDR3 is TGCGCCCGCAGCTTGGCGGGGGGGGGCCAAGAGACCCAGTACTTC. It codes for CARSLAGGGQETQYF.